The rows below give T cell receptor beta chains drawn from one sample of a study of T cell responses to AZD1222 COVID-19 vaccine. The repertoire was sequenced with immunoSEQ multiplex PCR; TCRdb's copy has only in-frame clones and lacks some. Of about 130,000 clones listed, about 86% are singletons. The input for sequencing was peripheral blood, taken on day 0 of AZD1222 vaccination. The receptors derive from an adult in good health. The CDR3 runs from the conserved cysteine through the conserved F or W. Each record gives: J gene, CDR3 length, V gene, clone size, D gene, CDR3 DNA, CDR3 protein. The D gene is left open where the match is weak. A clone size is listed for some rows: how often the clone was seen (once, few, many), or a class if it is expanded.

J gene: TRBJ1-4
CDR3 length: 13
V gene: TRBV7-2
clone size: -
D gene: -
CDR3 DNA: TGTGCCAGCAGCTCGTCCCGGGATGAAAAACTGTTTTTT
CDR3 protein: CASSSSRDEKLFF

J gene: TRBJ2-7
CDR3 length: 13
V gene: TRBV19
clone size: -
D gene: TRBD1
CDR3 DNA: TGTGCCAGTAGTATCGGCAGGGGGCCCGAGCAGTACTTC
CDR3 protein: CASSIGRGPEQYF

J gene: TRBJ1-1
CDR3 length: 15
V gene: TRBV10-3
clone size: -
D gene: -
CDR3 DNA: TGTGCCATCAGTGATCAAGGGCGCGGGAGCACTGAAGCTTTCTTT
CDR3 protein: CAISDQGRGSTEAFF

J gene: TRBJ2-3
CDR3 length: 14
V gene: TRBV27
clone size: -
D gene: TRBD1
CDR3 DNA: TGTGCCAGCGGGACAGGGCAAGGTGCAGATACGCAGTATTTT
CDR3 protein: CASGTGQGADTQYF

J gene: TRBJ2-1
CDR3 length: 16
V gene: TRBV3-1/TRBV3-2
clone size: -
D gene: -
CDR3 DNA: TGTGCCAGCAGCCTCAATACAGGGAGCTCCTACAATGAGCAGTTCTTC
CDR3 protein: CASSLNTGSSYNEQFF

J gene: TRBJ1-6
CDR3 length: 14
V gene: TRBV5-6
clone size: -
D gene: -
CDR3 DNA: TGTGCCAGCAGCTTGGGACAGAGAAATTCACCCCTCCACTTT
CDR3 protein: CASSLGQRNSPLHF

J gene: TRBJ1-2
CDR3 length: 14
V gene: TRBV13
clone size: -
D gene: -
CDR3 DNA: TGTGCCAGCAGCTTAGAACCCTCGTTCTATGGCTACACCTTC
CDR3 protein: CASSLEPSFYGYTF

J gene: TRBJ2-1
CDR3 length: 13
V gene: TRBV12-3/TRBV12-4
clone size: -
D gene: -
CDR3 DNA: TGTGCCAGCACTCCTGGAACTCCTAATGAGCAGTTCTTC
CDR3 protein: CASTPGTPNEQFF

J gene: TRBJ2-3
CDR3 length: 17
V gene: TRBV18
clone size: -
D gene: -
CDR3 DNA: TGTGCCAGCTCACCGCAAATCGAGGGGGTAGTCACAGATACGCAGTATTTT
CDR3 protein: CASSPQIEGVVTDTQYF

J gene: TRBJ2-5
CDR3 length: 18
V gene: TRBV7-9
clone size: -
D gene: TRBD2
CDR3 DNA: TGTGCCAGCAGCTTAGAGGCAGGCACTAGCGGGAGAGCGGAGACCCAGTACTTC
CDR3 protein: CASSLEAGTSGRAETQYF

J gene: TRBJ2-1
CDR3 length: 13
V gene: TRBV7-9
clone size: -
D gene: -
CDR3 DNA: TGTGCCAGCAGCTTAGCCTACGATGATGAGCAGTTCTTC
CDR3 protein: CASSLAYDDEQFF

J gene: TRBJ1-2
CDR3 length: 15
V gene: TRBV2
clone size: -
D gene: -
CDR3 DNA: TGTGCCCAACAGCCCCGAGGACAGACCCATGGAGGCTACACCTTC
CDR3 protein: CAQQPRGQTHGGYTF

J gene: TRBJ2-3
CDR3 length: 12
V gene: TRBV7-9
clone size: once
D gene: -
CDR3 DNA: TGTGCCAGCAGCTTAGGTCCAGATACGCAGTATTTT
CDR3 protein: CASSLGPDTQYF

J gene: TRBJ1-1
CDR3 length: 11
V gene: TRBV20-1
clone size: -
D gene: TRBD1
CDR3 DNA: TGCAGTGTAAAGGGGGCCGCTGAAGCTTTCTTT
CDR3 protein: CSVKGAAEAFF

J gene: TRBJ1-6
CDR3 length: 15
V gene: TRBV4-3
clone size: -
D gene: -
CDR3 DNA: TGCGCCAGCAGCCAAGATTGGGCAGGCTATTCACCCCTCCACTTT
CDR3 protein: CASSQDWAGYSPLHF

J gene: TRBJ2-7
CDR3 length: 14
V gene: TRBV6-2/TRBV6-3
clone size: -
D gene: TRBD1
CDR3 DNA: TGTGCCAGCAGTTACGACAGGGGGCTGGGGGAGCAGTACTTC
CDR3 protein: CASSYDRGLGEQYF

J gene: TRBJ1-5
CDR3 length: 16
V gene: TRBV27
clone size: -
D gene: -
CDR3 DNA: TGTGCCAGCAGTTTATCGGCAGGGGCTGTCGGGCAGCCCCAGCATTTT
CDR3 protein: CASSLSAGAVGQPQHF

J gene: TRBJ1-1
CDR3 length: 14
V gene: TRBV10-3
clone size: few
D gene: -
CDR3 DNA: TGTGCCATCAGTGAGATGCTTAACGAGGCTGAAGCTTTCTTT
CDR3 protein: CAISEMLNEAEAFF

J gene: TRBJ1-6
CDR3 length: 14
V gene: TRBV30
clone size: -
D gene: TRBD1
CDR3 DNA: TGTGCCTGGAAATTGGCAGGGGGAGAGTCACCCCTCCACTTT
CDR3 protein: CAWKLAGGESPLHF

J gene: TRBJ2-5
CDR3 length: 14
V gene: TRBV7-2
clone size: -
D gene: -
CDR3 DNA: TGTGCCAGCAGCCCTAGTTGGGAGCAAGAGACCCAGTACTTC
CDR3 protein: CASSPSWEQETQYF

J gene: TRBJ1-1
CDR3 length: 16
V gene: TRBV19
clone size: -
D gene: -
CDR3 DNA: TGTGCCAGTAGTGCTATCCCCCGGGAGAAGAACACTGAAGCTTTCTTT
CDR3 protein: CASSAIPREKNTEAFF

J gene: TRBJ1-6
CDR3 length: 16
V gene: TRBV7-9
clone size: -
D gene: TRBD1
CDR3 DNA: TGTGCCAGCAGCCTCAGTAGGACAGGGGGGTCCTCACCCCTCCACTTT
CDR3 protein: CASSLSRTGGSSPLHF

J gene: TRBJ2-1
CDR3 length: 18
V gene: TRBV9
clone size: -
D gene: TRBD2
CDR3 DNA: TGTGCCAGCAGCGTAGAACTAGCGGGAGTGGGGTCCTACAATGAGCAGTTCTTC
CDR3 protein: CASSVELAGVGSYNEQFF

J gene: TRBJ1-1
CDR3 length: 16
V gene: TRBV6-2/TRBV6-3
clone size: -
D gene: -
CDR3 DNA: TGTGCCAGCAGTTACACCACGACCCGGCGGAACACTGAAGCTTTCTTT
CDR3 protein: CASSYTTTRRNTEAFF

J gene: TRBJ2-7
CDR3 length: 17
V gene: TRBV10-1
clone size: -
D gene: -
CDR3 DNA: TGCGCCAGCAGTGGGGCAGGTAATCGTAGCGGCGGCGTGGAGCAGTACTTC
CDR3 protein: CASSGAGNRSGGVEQYF

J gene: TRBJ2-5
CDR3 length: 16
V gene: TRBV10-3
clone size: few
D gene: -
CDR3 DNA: TGTGCCATCAGTGAGAGTCCAGGGATGTACCAAGAGACCCAGTACTTC
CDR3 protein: CAISESPGMYQETQYF

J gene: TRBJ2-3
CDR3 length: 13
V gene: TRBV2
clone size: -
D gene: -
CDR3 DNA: TGTGCCAGCAGTGGGCCCTACACAGATACGCAGTATTTT
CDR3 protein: CASSGPYTDTQYF

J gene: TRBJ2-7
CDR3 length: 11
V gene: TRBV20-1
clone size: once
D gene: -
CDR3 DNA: TGCACCGTGGCCAGGGTAGGGGAGCAGTACTTC
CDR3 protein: CTVARVGEQYF

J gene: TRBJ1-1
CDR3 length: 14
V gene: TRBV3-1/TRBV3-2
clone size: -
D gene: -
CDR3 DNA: TGTGCCAGCGCCCTCAGGGTGTCGAACACTGAAGCTTTCTTT
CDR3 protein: CASALRVSNTEAFF

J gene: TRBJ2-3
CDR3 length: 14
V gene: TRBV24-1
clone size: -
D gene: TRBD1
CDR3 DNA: TGTGCCACCAGTGGCGACAGGGGATCAGATACGCAGTATTTT
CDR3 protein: CATSGDRGSDTQYF

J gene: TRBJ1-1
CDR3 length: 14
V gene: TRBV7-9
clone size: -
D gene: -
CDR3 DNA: TGTGCCAGCAGCTTGGGGACCGATTCGGTTGAAGCTTTCTTT
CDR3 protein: CASSLGTDSVEAFF

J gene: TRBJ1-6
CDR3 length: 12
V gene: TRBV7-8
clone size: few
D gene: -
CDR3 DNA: TGTGCCAGCAGCTTATCTTCTTCACCCCTCCACTTT
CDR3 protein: CASSLSSSPLHF

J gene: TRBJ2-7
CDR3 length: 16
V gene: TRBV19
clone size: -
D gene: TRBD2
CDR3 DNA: TGTGCCAGTAGTATAGTGGGGACTAGCGGTTTCTACGAGCAGTACTTC
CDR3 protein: CASSIVGTSGFYEQYF

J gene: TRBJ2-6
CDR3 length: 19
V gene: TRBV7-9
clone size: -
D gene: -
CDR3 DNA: TGTGCCAGCAGCTTAGCGGTGAGACAGCTACGCTCTGGGGCCAACGTCCTGACTTTC
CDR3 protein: CASSLAVRQLRSGANVLTF

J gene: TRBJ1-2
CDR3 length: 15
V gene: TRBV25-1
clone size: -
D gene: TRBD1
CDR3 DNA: TGTGCCAGCAGTGATCCGACAGGGGGCCACTATGGCTACACCTTC
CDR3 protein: CASSDPTGGHYGYTF

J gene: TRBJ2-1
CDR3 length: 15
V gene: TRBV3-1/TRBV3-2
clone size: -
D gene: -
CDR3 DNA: TGTGCCAGCGCATTAATGAGGGGGAACTACAATGAGCAGTTCTTC
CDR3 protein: CASALMRGNYNEQFF

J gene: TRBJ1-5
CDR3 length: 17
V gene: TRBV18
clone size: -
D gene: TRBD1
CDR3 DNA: TGTGCCAGCTCACCCTCCGACAGGGAGTATAGCAATCAGCCCCAGCATTTT
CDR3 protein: CASSPSDREYSNQPQHF

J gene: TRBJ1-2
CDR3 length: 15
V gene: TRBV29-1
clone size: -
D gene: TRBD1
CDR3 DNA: TGCAGCGTTGAAAGGTCGTTTGAGGGGGCGATTGGCTACACCTTC
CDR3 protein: CSVERSFEGAIGYTF

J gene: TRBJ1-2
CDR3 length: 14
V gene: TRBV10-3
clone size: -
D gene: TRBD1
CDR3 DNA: TGTGCCATCAGTGAGTTAGGACAGGGAGTTGGCTACACCTTC
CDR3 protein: CAISELGQGVGYTF

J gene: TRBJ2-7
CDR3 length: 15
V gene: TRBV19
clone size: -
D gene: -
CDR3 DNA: TGTGCCAGTAATCAAGGTGGGCAGGGAACCTACGAGCAGTACTTC
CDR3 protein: CASNQGGQGTYEQYF

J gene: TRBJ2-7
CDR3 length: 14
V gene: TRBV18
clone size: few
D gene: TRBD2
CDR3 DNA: TGTGCCAGCTCAGGGACTAGCGGGAGCTACGAGCAGTACTTC
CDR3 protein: CASSGTSGSYEQYF

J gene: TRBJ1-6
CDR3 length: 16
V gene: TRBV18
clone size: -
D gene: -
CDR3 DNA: TGTGCCAGCTCACTGGACGGAGCCTCCTATAATTCACCCCTCCACTTT
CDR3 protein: CASSLDGASYNSPLHF